The clone carrying this T cell receptor beta chain was seen a handful of times. Its specificity is not known. Assay used: immunoSEQ multiplex PCR; TCRdb lists only in-frame clones, some missing. The table lists around 11,000 clones, 63% of them singletons. This entry is derived from a study of OX40 agonist ivuxolimab in advanced cancers. Study-wide background: Patients in the trial were receiving intravenous ivuxolimab every 2 weeks, at doses of 0.01 to 10 mg/kg. Broader study findings: Undetermined was the antigen specificity of the expanded peripheral T cells. People who partly responded at 0.1-3.0 mg/kg had some of the least clonal expansion seen. Within 6 weeks, CD4+ and CD8+ blood T cells expanded clonally at 0.1 to 3.0 mg/kg.

This CDR3 contains 14 residues. The germline gives CDR1 SGHDT, CDR2 YYEEEE. V was pared by 1 base and J by 5 bases, with 2 bases of the junction left unmatched. V is TRBV5-6 and J is TRBJ2-5; 10 nucleotides match TRBD2. The sequenced sample was CD4+ or CD8+ T cells sorted from blood, obtained in a trial of the OX40 agonist ivuxolimab. This clonotype originated in an adult with an advanced solid tumor such as melanoma, head and neck, liver or kidney cancer. CDR3: CASSLTSGTETQYF. CDR3 nucleotides: TGTGCCAGCAGCTTGACTAGCGGGACTGAGACCCAGTACTTC.